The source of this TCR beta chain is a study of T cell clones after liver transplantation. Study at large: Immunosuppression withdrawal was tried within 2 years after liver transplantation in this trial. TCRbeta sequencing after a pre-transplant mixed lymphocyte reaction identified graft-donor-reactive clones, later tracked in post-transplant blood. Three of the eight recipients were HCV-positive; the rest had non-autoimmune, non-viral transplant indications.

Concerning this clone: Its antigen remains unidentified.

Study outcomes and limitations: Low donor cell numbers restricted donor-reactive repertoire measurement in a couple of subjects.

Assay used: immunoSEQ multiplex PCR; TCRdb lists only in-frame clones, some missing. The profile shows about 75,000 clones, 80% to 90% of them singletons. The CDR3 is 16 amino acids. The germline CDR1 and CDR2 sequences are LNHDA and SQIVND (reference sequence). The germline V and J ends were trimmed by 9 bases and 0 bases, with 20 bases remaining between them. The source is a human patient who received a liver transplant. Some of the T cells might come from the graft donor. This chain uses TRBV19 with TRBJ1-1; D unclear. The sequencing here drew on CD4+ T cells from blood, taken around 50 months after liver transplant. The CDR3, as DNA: TGTGCCAGCCAATCCGACTCAACTGGGGTGAACACTGAAGCTTTCTTT. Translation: CASQSDSTGVNTEAFF.